Each of the 26 T cell receptor beta chains below was sequenced from the same sample in a study of T cell responses to AZD1222 COVID-19 vaccine. TCRdb's copy holds only in-frame clones and misses some; the assay was immunoSEQ multiplex PCR. The repertoire holds 100,000 to 150,000 clones, with roughly 90% as singletons. The material sequenced was peripheral blood, taken on day 0 of AZD1222 vaccination. These receptors were taken from an adult in good health.

The rearrangement joins TRBV19 to TRBJ1-5; D gene ambiguous. Trimming pared 3 bases from V and 5 bases from J, leaving 17 bases between. The CDR3 covers 16 residues. Germline lookup yields CDR1 LNHDA and CDR2 SQIVND (reference sequence). In DNA form, the CDR3 reads TGTGCCAGTAGTATCGGAAGCGGTTCCGGCGATCAGCCCCAGCATTTT. Translation: CASSIGSGSGDQPQHF.

The J gene is TRBJ2-3, the V gene TRBV6-5; D might be TRBD1 or TRBD2, each matching 5 bases. The CDR3 extends over 15 amino acids. Germline assignment: CDR1 MNHEY and CDR2 SVGAGI. V was pared by 2 bases and J by 1 base, with 10 bases between. The CDR3 region is CASSYVRGRTDTQYF. The CDR3 DNA sequence: TGTGCCAGCAGTTACGTACGGGGCCGCACAGATACGCAGTATTTT.

This clone showed up just a few times. This rearrangement joins TRBV24-1 to TRBJ1-5, with D possibly being TRBD1 (5 bases). This CDR3 comprises 13 residues. Deletions cut 6 bases from V and 6 bases from J, with 11 bases between. CDR1 and CDR2 from the germline V gene are KGHDR and SFDVKD. For the CDR3, the DNA is TGTGCCACCAGTCTTCCAGGGCCTCAGCCCCAGCATTTT. Translation: CATSLPGPQPQHF.

The chain is built from TRBV19 and TRBJ2-3, with 9 bases lining up with TRBD1. This CDR3 is 16 amino acids long. Germline CDR1 is LNHDA and CDR2 is SQIVND (reference sequence). After removal of 5 bases from V and 0 bases from J, the junction contained 6 bases not matched to a gene. The CDR3 loop is CASSSEGTGSTDTQYF. The CDR3 bases are TGTGCCAGTAGTTCAGAGGGGACAGGGAGCACAGATACGCAGTATTTT.

This clone has only a few counts. The chain uses TRBV30 and TRBJ1-2; D unresolved. The CDR3 is made up of 13 amino acids. The V end lost 0 bases, the J end lost 3 bases, and 8 bases lay between the germline ends. Germline CDR1 reads GTSNPN; CDR2 reads SVGIG (reference sequence). CDR3 protein: CAWSVTDYYGYTF. CDR3 in DNA: TGTGCCTGGAGTGTAACAGACTACTATGGCTACACCTTC.

The CDR3 region has the DNA TGTGCCAGCAGTTACTCGGGCGGGGGCATCGGGGAGCTGTTTTTT. Its protein product is CASSYSGGGIGELFF. This chain uses TRBV6-2 or TRBV6-3 with TRBJ2-2; maybe TRBD2 (7 bases). Trimming removed 0 bases at V and 7 bases at J, with 12 bases between. The germline V gene encodes CDR1 MNHEY and CDR2 SVGEGT. This CDR3 comprises 15 residues.

V gene TRBV2 combines with J gene TRBJ1-6, with D possibly matching TRBD1 (6 bases). V was cut by 7 bases and J by 7 bases, with 20 bases left in between. CDR3 length: 16 amino acids. Germline CDR1 is SNHLY and CDR2 is FYNNEI. In DNA, the CDR3 is TGTGCCAGCATTCCCGGGCCAGGGGTAGCAAATTCACCCCTCCACTTT. Its translation is CASIPGPGVANSPLHF.

The chain employs TRBV7-9 and TRBJ1-1; D perhaps matches TRBD1 (6 bases). With 4 bases removed from V and 1 base from J, the gap between germline ends came to 16 bases. Germline values: CDR1 SEHNR, CDR2 FQNEAQ (reference sequence). The length of the CDR3 is 16 residues. The CDR3 bases are TGTGCCAGCAGCTCTAGGGGGGATAGCCGGAACACTGAAGCTTTCTTT. Translating gives CASSSRGDSRNTEAFF.

The chain uses TRBV4-1 and TRBJ2-1, with D hard to call. The CDR3 runs 13 residues. Deletions cut 4 bases from V and 15 bases from J, with 19 bases between. Germline V gene sequence: CDR1 MGHRA, CDR2 YSYEKL. CDR3 loop: CASSPPRETLRFF. As DNA, the CDR3 is TGCGCCAGCAGCCCCCCCAGAGAGACATTGCGGTTCTTC.

J is TRBJ1-4 and V is TRBV6-1; D is undetermined. CDR3 length: 11 amino acids. Trimming left V 7 bases short and J 5 bases short, with 5 bases between. Germline lookup yields CDR1 MNHNS and CDR2 SASEGT. In DNA, the CDR3 is TGTGCCAGCAAAAAAAATGAAAAACTGTTTTTT. It specifies CASKKNEKLFF.

This clone was detected only a few times. This chain joins TRBV19 and TRBJ1-1; D is unresolved. This CDR3 has 13 amino acids. The germline V gene has CDR1 LNHDA and CDR2 SQIVND (reference sequence). The V end lost 3 bases, the J end lost 6 bases, and 11 bases lay between the germline ends. The chain's CDR3 is CASSIPRTAEAFF. CDR3 nucleotide sequence: TGTGCCAGTAGTATCCCCCGAACGGCTGAAGCTTTCTTT.

The J gene is TRBJ1-3, the V gene TRBV7-9; D uncertain. The CDR3 sequence is 13 residues long. Germline V gene lookup returns CDR1 SEHNR and CDR2 FQNEAQ (reference sequence). Trimming removed 5 bases from V and 2 bases from J, with 7 bases in between. This CDR3 is CASSRVTGNTIYF. The CDR3 DNA is TGTGCCAGCAGCCGGGTGACTGGAAACACCATATATTTT. Using reference TRBV7-9 and TRBJ1-3 for the parts outside the CDR3, the full variable domain is DTGVSQNPRHKITKRGQNVTFRCDPISEHNRLYWYRQTLGQGPEFLTYFQNEAQLEKSRLLSDRFSAERPKGSFSTLEIQRTEQGDSAMYLCASSRVTGNTIYFGEGSWLTVV.

V usage is TRBV19 and J usage is TRBJ2-7; 8 bases match TRBD1. The germline V gene encodes CDR1 LNHDA and CDR2 SQIVND (reference sequence). V trimming: 5 bases; J trimming: 6 bases; junction bases outside the gene matches: 3. The CDR3 covers 12 residues. The CDR3 is CASSPGGGEQYF. Written as DNA, the CDR3 is TGTGCCAGTAGTCCAGGGGGCGGCGAGCAGTACTTC.

The chain carries TRBV28 and TRBJ2-7, with 9 nucleotides matching TRBD2. Trimming at V came to 4 bases and at J to 4 bases, leaving 8 bases not matched to a gene. From germline, CDR1 is MDHEN and CDR2 SYDVKM. This CDR3 has 15 amino acids. CDR3 amino acids: CASSWGVAGVYEQYF. In DNA, the CDR3 is TGTGCCAGCAGTTGGGGGGTAGCGGGAGTATACGAGCAGTACTTC.

The V gene is TRBV10-1, the J gene TRBJ1-5, with D unclear. The ends were cut back, 7 bases at V and 6 bases at J, with 4 bases in the middle. The germline gives CDR1 WNHNN, CDR2 SYGVQD (reference sequence). The CDR3 spans 10 residues. In DNA form, the CDR3 reads TGCGCCAGCAAGTCTCAGCCCCAGCATTTT. Its translation: CASKSQPQHF.

The genes are TRBV27 and TRBJ1-6; a weak D match, TRBD1 (5 bases). Between the trimmed V and J ends, which lost 11 bases and 10 bases, there was a span of 21 bases. Germline V gene lookup returns CDR1 MNHEY and CDR2 SMNVEV (reference sequence). The CDR3 runs 14 residues. CDR3 loop: CARPTGGRKSPLHF. As DNA, the CDR3 is TGTGCCCGGCCCACGGGGGGGAGAAAGTCACCCCTCCACTTT.

This clone was detected once. This chain connects TRBV6-5 to TRBJ2-1; D uncertain. V shed 0 bases and J shed 6 bases, with 0 bases lying between them. The CDR3 spans 11 residues. Germline CDR1 MNHEY, CDR2 SVGAGI. This CDR3 reads CASSYSNEQFF. The CDR3 DNA sequence: TGTGCCAGCAGTTACTCCAATGAGCAGTTCTTC.

This rearrangement joins TRBV4-3 to TRBJ2-3; D call uncertain. The V end was cut by 1 base, the J end by 5 bases, with 10 bases between. Germline V gene data show CDR1 as LGHNA and CDR2 as YSLEER. This CDR3 contains 14 residues. CDR3 protein: CASSQVGVGDTQYF. The CDR3 DNA reads TGCGCCAGCAGCCAAGTCGGAGTTGGAGATACGCAGTATTTT.

In DNA form, the CDR3 reads TGTGCCAGCAGCGTAGCAGGATATAATTCACCCCTCCACTTT. It encodes CASSVAGYNSPLHF. The chain links TRBV9 to TRBJ1-6; no reliable D call. Trimming pared 0 bases from V and 4 bases from J, leaving 5 bases between. The germline CDR1 and CDR2 sequences are SGDLS and YYNGEE. The CDR3 consists of 14 residues.

The chain couples TRBV18 to TRBJ2-7, with 10 bases fitting TRBD1. Germline values: CDR1 KGHSH, CDR2 LQKENI. V lost 8 bases and J lost 5; bases outside the gene matches: 3. This CDR3 comprises 12 residues. The CDR3 region is CASKDRGHEQYF. CDR3 DNA sequence: TGTGCCAGCAAAGACAGGGGGCACGAGCAGTACTTC.

The chain is built from TRBV24-1 and TRBJ2-2, with D possibly being TRBD1 (6 bases). The germline V gene has CDR1 KGHDR and CDR2 SFDVKD. This CDR3 spans 16 amino acids. Between the trimmed V and J ends, which lost 2 bases and 7 bases, there was a span of 16 bases. As DNA, the CDR3 is TGTGCCACCAGTGATTCCCGAGACAGGTCCAGCGGGGAGCTGTTTTTT. It is translated as CATSDSRDRSSGELFF.

This rearrangement joins TRBV7-9 to TRBJ1-4; D unresolved. V lost 1 base and J 7 bases, leaving 13 bases between the germline ends. The CDR3 sequence is 15 residues long. Germline CDR1 is SEHNR and CDR2 is FQNEAQ (reference sequence). CDR3 sequence (DNA): TGTGCCAGCAGCTTAGGGGGTACCCAGAGTGAAAAACTGTTTTTT. This sequence encodes CASSLGGTQSEKLFF. Complete variable domain (other parts from reference TRBV7-9 and TRBJ1-4): DTGVSQNPRHKITKRGQNVTFRCDPISEHNRLYWYRQTLGQGPEFLTYFQNEAQLEKSRLLSDRFSAERPKGSFSTLEIQRTEQGDSAMYLCASSLGGTQSEKLFFGSGTQLSVL.

The J gene is TRBJ2-5, the V gene TRBV9; the match to TRBD2 covers 8 bases. The CDR3 is 16 amino acids. J gave up 1 base and V 1 base, and 6 bases lay outside the gene matches. CDR1 and CDR2 from the germline V gene are SGDLS and YYNGEE. The CDR3 reads CASSVQAGVLQETQYF. The CDR3 coding sequence is TGTGCCAGCAGCGTACAAGCGGGGGTTCTCCAAGAGACCCAGTACTTC.

The chain uses TRBV7-9 and TRBJ2-1; D unresolved. Trimming removed 5 bases at V and 5 bases at J, with 13 bases between. The length of the CDR3 is 14 residues. Looked up from germline, CDR1 is SEHNR and CDR2 is FQNEAQ (reference sequence). The CDR3 region has the DNA TGTGCCAGCAGCCACCCACCAACACACAATGAGCAGTTCTTC. Translating gives CASSHPPTHNEQFF.

The rearrangement links TRBV7-2 to TRBJ1-2; 7 bases align to TRBD1. CDR1 and CDR2 (germline): SGHTA, FQGNSA. The junction had 4 bases not matched to a gene; V was cut back by 2 bases and J by 4 bases. The CDR3 is 14 residues long. The CDR3 is CASSLWTGPYGYTF. The CDR3 nucleotides read TGTGCCAGCAGCTTATGGACAGGCCCCTATGGCTACACCTTC.

This chain connects TRBV6-2 or TRBV6-3 to TRBJ2-1; 13 nucleotides agree with TRBD2. The CDR3 is made up of 14 amino acids. V was clipped by 5 bases and J by 6 bases; unmatched bases: 1. Germline values: CDR1 MNHEY, CDR2 SVGEGT. The CDR3 bases are TGTGCCAGCAGTACTAGCGGGGGGGCCAATGAGCAGTTCTTC. It is translated as CASSTSGGANEQFF.